This TCR beta chain was obtained from a study of blood T cell repertoires in COVID-19 (dated by TCRdb to 2020 to 2021). In terms of the full investigation: Collaborator samples came from the United States, Italy and Spain and covered acute and convalescent phases of COVID-19. The prospective study material was composed of cDNA or gDNA derived from T cells, B-cell-depleted T cells, or PBMCs. Subjects who had been exposed to COVID-19, were actively infected with it, or had recovered from it provided the deeply sampled blood TCRbeta repertoires that made up the dataset. A freely available public database, intended as a resource for researchers studying the immune response to SARS-CoV-2, is where the repertoires were released. The samples were drawn from the first 160 participants of the ongoing ImmuneRACE study and from over a thousand subjects provided by 6 global collaborators. The sample metadata nearly always contained a de-identified subject ID, COVID-19 status, age in years and sex. HLA class I and class II types, where available, came from metadata supplied by the sample provider rather than from assay-based typing. Results the study describes overall, beyond this receptor: The quantity of clinical and demographic metadata differed by source and by participant and was supplied without curation.

Whole blood was collected in K2EDTA tubes by collaborating institutions according to the institutions' own protocols. For TCRbeta analysis, collaborators shipped samples in one of three forms: frozen whole blood, isolated PBMCs, or DNA extracted from either of those sample types. Regarding this clone: Its antigen specificity is not known. The input lacks base qualities; no much larger clone sits a single base away.

TCRbeta CDR3 regions were amplified from genomic DNA using the immunoSEQ Assay, a bias-controlled multiplex PCR. The paper's data handling went like this. The number of nucleated cells in each sample was estimated from the amplification of reference gene primers within the assay. Sequence reads were collapsed and filtered to measure the absolute abundance of every unique TCRbeta CDR3 rearrangement. For each sample, productive Simpson clonality was calculated by taking the square root of Simpson's diversity index across productive rearrangements. In TCRdb, the immuneACCESS table is reduced to in-frame sequences with V and J assigned. These tables do not hold every clone; where another copy was compared, an unresolved V gene accounts for under half, and the others remain unexplained. Clonal size and the V and J genes are those of that table, whereas D and trimming came from the DNA. Here the sample has about 83,000 clones; more than 80% occur a single time. Together, the top ten hold 15% of the sample.

Looking up the germline V gene yields CDR1 MNHEY and CDR2 SVGEGT. The CDR3 starts with the cysteine, ends with the phenylalanine, and has 12 residues. Only CDR3 DNA remains: 36 bases, in frame from the first base. V and J are truncated by 6 bases and 1 base respectively, leaving an intervening sequence of 7 bases. Sequenced: peripheral blood. The V and J genes are TRBV6-2 or TRBV6-3 and TRBJ2-7; the best D guess is TRBD2, with 5 bases matching. The origin of this receptor is an elderly woman with acute or convalescent COVID-19. In nucleotide form, the sequence is TGTGCCAGCAGCAGGACTTCCTACGAGCAGTACTTC. This sequence encodes CASSRTSYEQYF.